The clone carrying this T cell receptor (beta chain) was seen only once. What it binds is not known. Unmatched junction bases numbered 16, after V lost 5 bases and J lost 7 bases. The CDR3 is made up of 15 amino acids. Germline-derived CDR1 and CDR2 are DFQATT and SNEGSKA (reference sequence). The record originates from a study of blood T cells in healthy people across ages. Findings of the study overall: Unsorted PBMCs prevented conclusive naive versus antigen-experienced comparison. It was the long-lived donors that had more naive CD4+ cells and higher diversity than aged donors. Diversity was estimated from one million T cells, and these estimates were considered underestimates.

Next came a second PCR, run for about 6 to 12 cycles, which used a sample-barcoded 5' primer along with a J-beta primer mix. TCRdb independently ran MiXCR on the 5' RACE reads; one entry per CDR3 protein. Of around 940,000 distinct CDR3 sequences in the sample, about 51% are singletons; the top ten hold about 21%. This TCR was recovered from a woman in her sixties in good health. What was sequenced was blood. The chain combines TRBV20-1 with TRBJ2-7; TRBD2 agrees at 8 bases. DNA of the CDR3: TGCAGTGCTGCGGGCCCGGGACTAGTGGGGTGGGAGCAGTACTTC. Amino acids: CSAAGPGLVGWEQYF.